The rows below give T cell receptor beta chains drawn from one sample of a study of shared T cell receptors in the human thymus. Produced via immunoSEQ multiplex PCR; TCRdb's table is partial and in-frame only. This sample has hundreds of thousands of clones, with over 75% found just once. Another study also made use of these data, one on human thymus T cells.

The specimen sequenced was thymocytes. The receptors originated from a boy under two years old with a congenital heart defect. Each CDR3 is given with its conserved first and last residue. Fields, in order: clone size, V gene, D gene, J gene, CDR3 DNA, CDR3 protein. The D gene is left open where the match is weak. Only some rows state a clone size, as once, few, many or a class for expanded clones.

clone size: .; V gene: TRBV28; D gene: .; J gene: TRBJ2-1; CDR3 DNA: TGTGCCAGCAGTTTTGGCTTTGGCAGGGCCCATGAGCAGTTCTTC; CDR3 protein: CASSFGFGRAHEQFF
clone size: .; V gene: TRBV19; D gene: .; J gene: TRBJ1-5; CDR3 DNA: TGTGCCAGTAGTCCTCCGGACAGAAACAATCAGCCCCAGCATTTT; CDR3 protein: CASSPPDRNNQPQHF
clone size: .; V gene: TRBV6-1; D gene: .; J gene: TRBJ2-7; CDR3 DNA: TGTGCCAGCAGTGGACGGGGAGCCGCGATCTACGAGCAGTACTTC; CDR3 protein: CASSGRGAAIYEQYF
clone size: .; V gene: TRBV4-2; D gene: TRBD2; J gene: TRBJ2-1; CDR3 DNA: TGTGCCAGCAGCCCCGGGACTAGCGGGGGACGAATTGGGAATGAGCAGTTCTTC; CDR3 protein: CASSPGTSGGRIGNEQFF
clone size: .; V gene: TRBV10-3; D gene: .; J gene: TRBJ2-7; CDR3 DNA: TGTGCCATCAGTGAGGGGTTCACCCAGACGAGGAGGAGAGGGGGATCAACCTACGAGCAGTACTTC; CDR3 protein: CAISEGFTQTRRRGGSTYEQYF
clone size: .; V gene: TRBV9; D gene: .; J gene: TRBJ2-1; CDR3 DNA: TGTGCCAGCAGCGTAGGTAGCGGTCGGGGCAATGAGCAGTTCTTC; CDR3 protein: CASSVGSGRGNEQFF
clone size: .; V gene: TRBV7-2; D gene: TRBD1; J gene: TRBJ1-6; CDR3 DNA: TGTGCCAGCAGGTGGACAGGCCTCTATAATTCACCCCTCCACTTT; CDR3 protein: CASRWTGLYNSPLHF
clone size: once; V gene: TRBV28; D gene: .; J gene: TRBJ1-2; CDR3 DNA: TGTGCCAGCAGTTTATATCCGTTAAACTATGGCTACACCTTC; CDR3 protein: CASSLYPLNYGYTF
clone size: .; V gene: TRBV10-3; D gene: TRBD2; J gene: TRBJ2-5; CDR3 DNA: TGTGCCATCGGGACTAGCGGGGCTACGGGAGAGACCCAGTACTTC; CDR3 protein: CAIGTSGATGETQYF
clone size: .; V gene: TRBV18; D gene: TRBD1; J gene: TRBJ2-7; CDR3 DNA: TGTGCCAGCTCACCCGGGACAGGGAGTTACGAGCAGTACTTC; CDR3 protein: CASSPGTGSYEQYF
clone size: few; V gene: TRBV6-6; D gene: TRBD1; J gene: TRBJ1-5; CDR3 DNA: TGTGCCAGCAGCCCGGGACAGGGTAGCAATCAGCCCCAGCATTTT; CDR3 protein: CASSPGQGSNQPQHF
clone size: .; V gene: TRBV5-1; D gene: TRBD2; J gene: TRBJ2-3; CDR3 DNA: TGCGCCAGCAGCCAAGGACTAGCGGGAGGTGGAGATACGCAGTATTTT; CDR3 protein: CASSQGLAGGGDTQYF
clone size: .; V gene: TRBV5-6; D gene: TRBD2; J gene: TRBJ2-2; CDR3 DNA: TGTGCCAGCAGCCACCGACTAGCGGGGAACACCGGGGAGCTGTTTTTT; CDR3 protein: CASSHRLAGNTGELFF
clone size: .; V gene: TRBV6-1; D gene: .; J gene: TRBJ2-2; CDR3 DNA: TGTGCCAGCAGTGAAGCGCGGCAGGGGAACACCGGGGAGCTGTTTTTT; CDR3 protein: CASSEARQGNTGELFF
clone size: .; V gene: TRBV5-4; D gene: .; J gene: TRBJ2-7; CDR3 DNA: TGTGCCAGCAGCCGGAGAGACGAGCAGTACTTC; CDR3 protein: CASSRRDEQYF
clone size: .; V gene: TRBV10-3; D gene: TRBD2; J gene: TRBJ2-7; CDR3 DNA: TGTGCCATCAGTGGTTCTGGCGGGAGTGCTTACGAGCAGTACTTC; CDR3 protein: CAISGSGGSAYEQYF
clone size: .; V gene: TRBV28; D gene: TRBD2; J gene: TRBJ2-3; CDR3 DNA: TGTGCCAGCAGCTCCCCTGTAGCGGGAGGGTTAGATACGCAGTATTTT; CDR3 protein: CASSSPVAGGLDTQYF
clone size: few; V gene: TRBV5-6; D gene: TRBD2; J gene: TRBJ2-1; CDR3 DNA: TGTGCCAGCAGCTGGGAGCGGGGGGGAACGAGCTCCTACAATGAGCAGTTCTTC; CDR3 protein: CASSWERGGTSSYNEQFF
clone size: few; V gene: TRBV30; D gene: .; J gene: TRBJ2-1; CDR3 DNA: TGTGCCTGGAGAATTCGGAATGAGCAGTTCTTC; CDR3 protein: CAWRIRNEQFF
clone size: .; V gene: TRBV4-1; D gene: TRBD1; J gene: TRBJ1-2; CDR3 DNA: TGCGCCAGCAGCCAAGATGGGACAGGGGAAAATGGCTACACCTTC; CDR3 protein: CASSQDGTGENGYTF
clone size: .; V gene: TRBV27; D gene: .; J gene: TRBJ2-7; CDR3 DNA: TGTGCCAGCAGCCAAACCAGGGACGAGCAGTACTTC; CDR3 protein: CASSQTRDEQYF
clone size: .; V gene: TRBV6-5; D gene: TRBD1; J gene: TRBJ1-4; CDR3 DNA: TGTGCCAGCAGATATACAGGGGATGAAAAACTGTTTTTT; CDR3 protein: CASRYTGDEKLFF
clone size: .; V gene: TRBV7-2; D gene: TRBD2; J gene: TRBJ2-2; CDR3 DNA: TGTGCCAGCAGCTTAAGACTAGCGGGGAACACCGGGGAGCTGTTTTTT; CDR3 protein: CASSLRLAGNTGELFF
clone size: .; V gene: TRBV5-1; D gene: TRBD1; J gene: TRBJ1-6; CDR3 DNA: TGCGCCAGCAGCCTCGGGACAGGCGAATCACCCCTCCACTTT; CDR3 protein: CASSLGTGESPLHF
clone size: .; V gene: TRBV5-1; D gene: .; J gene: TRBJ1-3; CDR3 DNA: TGCGCCAGCAGCTTCAACCCTAGCTCTGGAAACACCATATATTTT; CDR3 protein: CASSFNPSSGNTIYF
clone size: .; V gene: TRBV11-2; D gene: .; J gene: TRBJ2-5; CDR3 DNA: TGTGCCAGCAGCTTAGATCTAGGAATCCAAGAGACCCAGTACTTC; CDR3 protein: CASSLDLGIQETQYF
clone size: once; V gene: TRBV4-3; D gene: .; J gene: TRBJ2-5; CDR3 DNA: TGCGCCAGCAGCCAAGAGAAGCGGATGGAGACCCAGTACTTC; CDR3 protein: CASSQEKRMETQYF
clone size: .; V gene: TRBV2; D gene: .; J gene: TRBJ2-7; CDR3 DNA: TGTGCCAGCAGGGAGGCCCCGAGCGAGCAGTACTTC; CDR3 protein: CASREAPSEQYF
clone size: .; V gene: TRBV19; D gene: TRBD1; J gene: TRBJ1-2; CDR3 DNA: TGTGCCAGTAGCGCCCATCGGGACAGAGAAATCTATGGCTACACCTTC; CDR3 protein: CASSAHRDREIYGYTF